This paragraph covers one T cell receptor beta chain sequence. These data belong to a study of somatic mutations in cytotoxic T cells in rheumatoid arthritis. The table came from immunoSEQ multiplex PCR; TCRdb's copy has only in-frame clones and leaves some out. This repertoire shows approximately 18,000 clones, 86% found once; its top ten account for roughly 15%. The CDR3 has 14 amino acids. CDR1 is MNHEY, CDR2 SMNVEV, per germline (reference sequence). Between the trimmed V and J ends, which lost 3 bases and 4 bases, there was a span of 9 bases. The rearrangement uses TRBV27 and TRBJ1-4; no firm D call. This clonotype was obtained from a man aged 40-49 years in good health. The sequenced material came from CD8+ T cells sorted from blood. The CDR3 nucleotides are TGTGCCAGCAGTTTTTCAGGAATTAATGAAAAACTGTTTTTT. As protein: CASSFSGINEKLFF.